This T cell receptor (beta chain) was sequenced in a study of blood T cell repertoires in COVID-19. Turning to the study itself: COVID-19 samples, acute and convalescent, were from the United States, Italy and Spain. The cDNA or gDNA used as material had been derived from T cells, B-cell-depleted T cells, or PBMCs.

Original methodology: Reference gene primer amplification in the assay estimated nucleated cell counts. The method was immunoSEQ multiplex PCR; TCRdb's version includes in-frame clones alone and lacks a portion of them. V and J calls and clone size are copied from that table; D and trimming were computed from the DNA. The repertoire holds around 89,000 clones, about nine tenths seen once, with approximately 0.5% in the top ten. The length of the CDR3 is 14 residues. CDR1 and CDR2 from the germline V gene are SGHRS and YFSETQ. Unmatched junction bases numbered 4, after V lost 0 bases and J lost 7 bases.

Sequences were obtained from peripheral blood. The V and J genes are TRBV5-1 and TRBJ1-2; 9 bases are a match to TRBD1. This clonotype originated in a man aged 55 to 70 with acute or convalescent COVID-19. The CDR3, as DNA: TGCGCCAGCAGCTTGGCCGACAGGGGGATTGGCTACACCTTC. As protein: CASSLADRGIGYTF.